The sequence of this TCR beta chain was determined in a study of cytomegalovirus exposure and HLA in healthy donors. On the study more broadly: According to later analysis, the same platform produced the 120 validation and approximately 630 first-cohort repertoires. Study findings and constraints: According to the study, roughly 160 TCR beta chains were cytomegalovirus-associated.

The CDR3 spans 14 residues. Trimming cost V 5 bases and J 8 bases; bases outside gene matches: 8. CDR1 SGHRS and CDR2 YFSETQ come from the germline V gene. On this clone itself: Its specificity is not known.

Measured with immunoSEQ multiplex PCR; TCRdb has only the in-frame clones, and not every one. This table holds about 120,000 clones, 90% to 96% found once. It was the approximately 120-subject validation cohort, separate from the approximately 620-subject first cohort, to which the donors belonged. The sample taken for sequencing was PBMCs. This TCR was recovered from a young man in good health and CMV-seronegative. The chain combines TRBV5-1 with TRBJ2-1; 9 nucleotides agree with TRBD2. CDR3 sequence: CASRPGTSIYEQFF. The CDR3 nucleotides read TGCGCCAGCAGACCCGGGACTAGCATCTATGAGCAGTTCTTC.